Listed below are T cell receptor beta chains from one sample, sequenced in a study of cytomegalovirus exposure and HLA in healthy donors. TCRdb's table, derived via immunoSEQ multiplex PCR, lists solely in-frame clones and lacks some. The sample holds around 150,000 clones, 90% to 97% seen once. The source material was PBMCs. Receptors originate from a woman younger than 35 in good health and CMV-seronegative. Both conserved end residues are part of each CDR3. The D gene is left open where the match is weak. Where a row states a size, it is once, few, many or the class of an expanded clone; other rows omit it.

cdr3_nt: TGTGCCAGTAGTATAGCTACAGATTCCTACGAGCAGTACTTC
cdr3_aa: CASSIATDSYEQYF
d_call: .
j_call: TRBJ2-7
clone_size: .
v_call: TRBV19

cdr3_nt: TGCGCCAGCAGTCCGGACTCAACCTCGTACGAGCAGTACTTC
cdr3_aa: CASSPDSTSYEQYF
d_call: .
j_call: TRBJ2-7
clone_size: .
v_call: TRBV5-1

cdr3_nt: TGTGCCAGCTCACCAGAGTCAGAGACCCAGTACTTC
cdr3_aa: CASSPESETQYF
d_call: .
j_call: TRBJ2-5
clone_size: once
v_call: TRBV18

cdr3_nt: TGTGCCAGCAGTATGTCCGGGACTGCTAGCTACGAGCAGTACTTC
cdr3_aa: CASSMSGTASYEQYF
d_call: .
j_call: TRBJ2-7
clone_size: .
v_call: TRBV6-5

cdr3_nt: TGTGCCAGCTCACCACTAGCGGGGGGCGGTTCAGATACGCAGTATTTT
cdr3_aa: CASSPLAGGGSDTQYF
d_call: TRBD2
j_call: TRBJ2-3
clone_size: .
v_call: TRBV18

cdr3_nt: TGTGCCAGCAGCCAACGGAGGGGGCGTTTGTTCTTC
cdr3_aa: CASSQRRGRLFF
d_call: .
j_call: TRBJ2-1
clone_size: .
v_call: TRBV11-2

cdr3_nt: TGTGCCAGCAGCTTAGAGGGCAGGGAGGAGAACGAGCAGTACTTC
cdr3_aa: CASSLEGREENEQYF
d_call: .
j_call: TRBJ2-7
clone_size: .
v_call: TRBV7-6

cdr3_nt: TGCGCCAGCACTGGGGGAATGGACAGGGGCCACGAGCAGTACTTC
cdr3_aa: CASTGGMDRGHEQYF
d_call: TRBD1
j_call: TRBJ2-7
clone_size: .
v_call: TRBV10-2

cdr3_nt: TGTGCCAGTAATAGTTGGGGGGATACTGAAGCTTTCTTT
cdr3_aa: CASNSWGDTEAFF
d_call: .
j_call: TRBJ1-1
clone_size: .
v_call: TRBV19

cdr3_nt: TGTGCCAGCAGTCCCGGGGTGACAGGGGGCGGAGAAGCTTTCTTT
cdr3_aa: CASSPGVTGGGEAFF
d_call: TRBD1
j_call: TRBJ1-1
clone_size: .
v_call: TRBV27

cdr3_nt: TGTGCCAGCAGTGAATCGTCAGGGGGTTATCAGCCCCAGCATTTT
cdr3_aa: CASSESSGGYQPQHF
d_call: TRBD1
j_call: TRBJ1-5
clone_size: .
v_call: TRBV6-1

cdr3_nt: TGTGCCAGCAGCTTACACACAGATACGCAGTATTTT
cdr3_aa: CASSLHTDTQYF
d_call: .
j_call: TRBJ2-3
clone_size: .
v_call: TRBV13

cdr3_nt: TGTGCCATCAGTGATGGGGGCTCGGACACTGAAGCTTTCTTT
cdr3_aa: CAISDGGSDTEAFF
d_call: .
j_call: TRBJ1-1
clone_size: .
v_call: TRBV10-3

cdr3_nt: TGTGCCAGCAGTTACTCCTCGAACTATGGCTACACCTTC
cdr3_aa: CASSYSSNYGYTF
d_call: .
j_call: TRBJ1-2
clone_size: .
v_call: TRBV6-5

cdr3_nt: TGCGCCAGCAGCCATAGTACAGCAAGCTCTGGAAACACCATATATTTT
cdr3_aa: CASSHSTASSGNTIYF
d_call: .
j_call: TRBJ1-3
clone_size: once
v_call: TRBV4-3

cdr3_nt: TGTGCCAGCAGACAGGGTTCGGAGACCCAGTACTTC
cdr3_aa: CASRQGSETQYF
d_call: .
j_call: TRBJ2-5
clone_size: .
v_call: TRBV11-2

cdr3_nt: TGCGCCAGCAGCCAGACTAGGGGAGCACAGGGGAGGGAGACCCAGTACTTC
cdr3_aa: CASSQTRGAQGRETQYF
d_call: .
j_call: TRBJ2-5
clone_size: .
v_call: TRBV4-1

cdr3_nt: TGTGCCTGGAGTGTACTCGGCTATGGCTACACCTTC
cdr3_aa: CAWSVLGYGYTF
d_call: .
j_call: TRBJ1-2
clone_size: .
v_call: TRBV30

cdr3_nt: TGTGCCAGCTCACCACCTTCGGGCAATGAGCAGTTCTTC
cdr3_aa: CASSPPSGNEQFF
d_call: .
j_call: TRBJ2-1
clone_size: .
v_call: TRBV18

cdr3_nt: TGTGCCAGCAGCTCCCGGACAGCTAACAATGAGCAGTTCTTC
cdr3_aa: CASSSRTANNEQFF
d_call: .
j_call: TRBJ2-1
clone_size: .
v_call: TRBV9

cdr3_nt: TGTGCCAGCAGCTCCCGACTAGCGGGGGGGCATAGAGATACGCAGTATTTT
cdr3_aa: CASSSRLAGGHRDTQYF
d_call: TRBD2
j_call: TRBJ2-3
clone_size: .
v_call: TRBV7-9

cdr3_nt: TGTGCCAGCAGCCTAAATCCTGGGACTAGCAATGAGCAGTTCTTC
cdr3_aa: CASSLNPGTSNEQFF
d_call: TRBD2
j_call: TRBJ2-1
clone_size: .
v_call: TRBV4-2

cdr3_nt: TGTGCCAGTAGTACAGACAGGGGCTACGAGCAGTACTTC
cdr3_aa: CASSTDRGYEQYF
d_call: TRBD1
j_call: TRBJ2-7
clone_size: .
v_call: TRBV19

cdr3_nt: TGTGCCTGGAGGAAGGGGGCTTCTAACTATGGCTACACCTTC
cdr3_aa: CAWRKGASNYGYTF
d_call: TRBD1
j_call: TRBJ1-2
clone_size: once
v_call: TRBV30

cdr3_nt: TGTGCCAGCAGCCCCAAGGGACAGGGCAGCTCCTACAATGAGCAGTTCTTC
cdr3_aa: CASSPKGQGSSYNEQFF
d_call: TRBD1
j_call: TRBJ2-1
clone_size: .
v_call: TRBV7-6

cdr3_nt: TGTGCCAGCAGCGTAGGGGTGGCAGGGTTCCCAGAGACCCAGTACTTC
cdr3_aa: CASSVGVAGFPETQYF
d_call: .
j_call: TRBJ2-5
clone_size: .
v_call: TRBV9

cdr3_nt: TGTGCCAGCAGCCACGGGGATGCGCGGACCTGCTCCTACAATGAGCAGTTCTTC
cdr3_aa: CASSHGDARTCSYNEQFF
d_call: .
j_call: TRBJ2-1
clone_size: few
v_call: TRBV6-8

cdr3_nt: TGTGCCAGCAGCACCGACAGGGCCAACAATTCACCCCTCCACTTT
cdr3_aa: CASSTDRANNSPLHF
d_call: TRBD1
j_call: TRBJ1-6
clone_size: .
v_call: TRBV5-4

cdr3_nt: TGTGCCAGCAGCTTAGGATATAGTCGCCAGGACTCCTACAATGAGCAGTTCTTC
cdr3_aa: CASSLGYSRQDSYNEQFF
d_call: .
j_call: TRBJ2-1
clone_size: .
v_call: TRBV11-2

cdr3_nt: TGTGCCAGTAGTCCCCAGGACAGGAGACATGGCTACACCTTC
cdr3_aa: CASSPQDRRHGYTF
d_call: TRBD1
j_call: TRBJ1-2
clone_size: .
v_call: TRBV19

cdr3_nt: TGTGCCAGCAGCCAAGGCCAGGCAAACACCATATATTTT
cdr3_aa: CASSQGQANTIYF
d_call: .
j_call: TRBJ1-3
clone_size: .
v_call: TRBV4-2

cdr3_nt: TGTGCCATTTCTGAGGGCTACACCTTC
cdr3_aa: CAISEGYTF
d_call: .
j_call: TRBJ1-2
clone_size: few
v_call: TRBV2

cdr3_nt: TGTGCCAGCAGCTTACAGGGACAGCAAAATTCACCCCTCCACTTT
cdr3_aa: CASSLQGQQNSPLHF
d_call: TRBD1
j_call: TRBJ1-6
clone_size: .
v_call: TRBV7-8

cdr3_nt: TGCAGCGTTGAAGACGCCCGAAACAGGGCTAAACACATCTACGAGCAGTACTTC
cdr3_aa: CSVEDARNRAKHIYEQYF
d_call: .
j_call: TRBJ2-7
clone_size: .
v_call: TRBV29-1

cdr3_nt: TGTGCCAGCAGCCAAGATCTTGGGACAGTGAACACTGAAGCTTTCTTT
cdr3_aa: CASSQDLGTVNTEAFF
d_call: TRBD1
j_call: TRBJ1-1
clone_size: once
v_call: TRBV14

cdr3_nt: TGCGCCAGCAGTCAGGGGGTGAACACTGAAGCTTTCTTT
cdr3_aa: CASSQGVNTEAFF
d_call: TRBD1
j_call: TRBJ1-1
clone_size: .
v_call: TRBV10-1

cdr3_nt: TGTGCCAGCAGTGAAACAGGGTTTTATAATTCACCCCTCCACTTT
cdr3_aa: CASSETGFYNSPLHF
d_call: .
j_call: TRBJ1-6
clone_size: once
v_call: TRBV2

cdr3_nt: TGTGCCAGCAGCCTAGGAGGAGGCAACACCATATATTTT
cdr3_aa: CASSLGGGNTIYF
d_call: .
j_call: TRBJ1-3
clone_size: .
v_call: TRBV7-2

cdr3_nt: TGTGCCAGCAGTTCCTCAGGGACAGGGTCGGGCGACCCCACCGGGGAGCTGTTTTTT
cdr3_aa: CASSSSGTGSGDPTGELFF
d_call: TRBD1
j_call: TRBJ2-2
clone_size: .
v_call: TRBV27

cdr3_nt: TGTGCCAGCAGTACCAGGGGACTGAACACTGAAGCTTTCTTT
cdr3_aa: CASSTRGLNTEAFF
d_call: .
j_call: TRBJ1-1
clone_size: .
v_call: TRBV6-1